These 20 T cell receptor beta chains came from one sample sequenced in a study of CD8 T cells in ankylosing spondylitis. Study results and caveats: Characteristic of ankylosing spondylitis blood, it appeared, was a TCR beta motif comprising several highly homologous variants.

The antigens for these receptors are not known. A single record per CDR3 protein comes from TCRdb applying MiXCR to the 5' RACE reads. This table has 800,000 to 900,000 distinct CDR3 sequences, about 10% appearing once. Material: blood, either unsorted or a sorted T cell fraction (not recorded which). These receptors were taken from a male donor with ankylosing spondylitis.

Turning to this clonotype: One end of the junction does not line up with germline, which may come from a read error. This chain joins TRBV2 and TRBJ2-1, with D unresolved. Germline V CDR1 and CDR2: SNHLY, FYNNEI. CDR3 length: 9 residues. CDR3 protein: CASREGQFF. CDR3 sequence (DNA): TGTGCCAGCAGGGAAGGGCAGTTCTTC.

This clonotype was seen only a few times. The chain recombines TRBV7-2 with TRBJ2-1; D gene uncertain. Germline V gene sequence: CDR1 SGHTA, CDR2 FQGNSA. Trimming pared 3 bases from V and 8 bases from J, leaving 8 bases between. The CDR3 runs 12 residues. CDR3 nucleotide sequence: TGTGCCAGCAGCTTTTACTTGGATGAGCAGTTCTTC. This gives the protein CASSFYLDEQFF.

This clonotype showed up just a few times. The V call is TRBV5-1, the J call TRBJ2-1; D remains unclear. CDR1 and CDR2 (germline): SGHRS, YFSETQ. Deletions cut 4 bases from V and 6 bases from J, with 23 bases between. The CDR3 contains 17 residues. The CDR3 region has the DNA TGCGCCAGCAGCCGAACCCCGTCGGCAGTCACTTTCAATGAGCAGTTCTTC. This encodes CASSRTPSAVTFNEQFF.

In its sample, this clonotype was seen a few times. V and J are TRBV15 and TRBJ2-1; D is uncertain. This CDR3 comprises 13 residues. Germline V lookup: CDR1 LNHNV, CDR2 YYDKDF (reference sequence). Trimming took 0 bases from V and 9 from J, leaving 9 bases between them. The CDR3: CATSRDSMREQFF. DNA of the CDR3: TGTGCCACCAGCAGAGATAGTATGCGTGAGCAGTTCTTC.

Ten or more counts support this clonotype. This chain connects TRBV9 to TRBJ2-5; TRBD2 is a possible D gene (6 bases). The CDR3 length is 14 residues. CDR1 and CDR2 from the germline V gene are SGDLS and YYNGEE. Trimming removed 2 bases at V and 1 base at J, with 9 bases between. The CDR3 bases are TGTGCCAGCAGCGTCGGAGGGGCCCAAGAGACCCAGTACTTC. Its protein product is CASSVGGAQETQYF.

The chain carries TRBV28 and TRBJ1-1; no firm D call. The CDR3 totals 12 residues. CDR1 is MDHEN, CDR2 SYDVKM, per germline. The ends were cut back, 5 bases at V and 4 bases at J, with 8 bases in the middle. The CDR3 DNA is TGTGCCAGCAGTCCGCCGGTCACTGAAGCTTTCTTT. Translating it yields CASSPPVTEAFF.

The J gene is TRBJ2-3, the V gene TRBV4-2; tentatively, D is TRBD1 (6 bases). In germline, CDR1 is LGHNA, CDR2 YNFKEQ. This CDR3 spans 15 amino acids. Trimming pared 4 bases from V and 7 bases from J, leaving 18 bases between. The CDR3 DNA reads TGTGCCAGCAGCCCCCGTGAGGGGGACACGTATACGCAGTATTTT. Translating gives CASSPREGDTYTQYF.

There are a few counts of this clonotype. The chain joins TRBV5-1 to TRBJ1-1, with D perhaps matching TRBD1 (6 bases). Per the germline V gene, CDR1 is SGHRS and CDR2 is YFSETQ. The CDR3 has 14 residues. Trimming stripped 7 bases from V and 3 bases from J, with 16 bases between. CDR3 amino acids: CASHPQGVDTEAFF. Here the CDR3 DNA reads TGCGCCAGCCACCCACAGGGAGTGGACACTGAAGCTTTCTTT.

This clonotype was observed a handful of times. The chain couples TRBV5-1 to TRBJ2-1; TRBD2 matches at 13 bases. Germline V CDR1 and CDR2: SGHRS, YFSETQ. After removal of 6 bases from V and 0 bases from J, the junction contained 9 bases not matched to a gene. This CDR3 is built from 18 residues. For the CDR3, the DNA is TGCGCCAGCACCCCGGGACTAGCGGGGTACCTCTCCTACAATGAGCAGTTCTTC. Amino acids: CASTPGLAGYLSYNEQFF.

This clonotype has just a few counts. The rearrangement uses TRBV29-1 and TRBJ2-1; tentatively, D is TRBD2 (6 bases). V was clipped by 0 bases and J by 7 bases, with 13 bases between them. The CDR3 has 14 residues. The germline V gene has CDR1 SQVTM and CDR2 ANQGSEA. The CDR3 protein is CSVEDTGTSNEQFF. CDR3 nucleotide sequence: TGCAGCGTTGAAGACACCGGGACTTCGAATGAGCAGTTCTTC.

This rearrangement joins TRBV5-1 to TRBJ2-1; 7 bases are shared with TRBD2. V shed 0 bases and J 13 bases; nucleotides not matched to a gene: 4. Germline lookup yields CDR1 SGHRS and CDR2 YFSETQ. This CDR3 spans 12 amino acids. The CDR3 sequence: CASSLGREVQFF. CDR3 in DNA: TGCGCCAGCAGCTTGGGACGGGAGGTTCAGTTCTTC. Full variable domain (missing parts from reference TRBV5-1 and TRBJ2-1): KAGVTQTPRYLIKTRGQQVTLSCSPISGHRSVSWYQQTPGQGLQFLFEYFSETQRNKGNFPGRFSGRQFSNSRSEMNVSTLELGDSALYLCASSLGREVQFFGPGTRLTVL.

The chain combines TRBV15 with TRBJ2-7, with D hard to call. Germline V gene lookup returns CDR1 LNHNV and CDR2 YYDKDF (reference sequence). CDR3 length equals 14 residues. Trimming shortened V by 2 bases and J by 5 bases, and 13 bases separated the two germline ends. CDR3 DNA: TGTGCCACCAGCAGATCGGCAGGTTTTGACGAGCAGTACTTC. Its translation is CATSRSAGFDEQYF. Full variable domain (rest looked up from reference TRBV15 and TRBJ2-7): DAMVIQNPRYQVTQFGKPVTLSCSQTLNHNVMYWYQQKSSQAPKLLFHYYDKDFNNEADTPDNFQSRRPNTSFCFLDIRSPGLGDTAMYLCATSRSAGFDEQYFGPGTRLTVT.

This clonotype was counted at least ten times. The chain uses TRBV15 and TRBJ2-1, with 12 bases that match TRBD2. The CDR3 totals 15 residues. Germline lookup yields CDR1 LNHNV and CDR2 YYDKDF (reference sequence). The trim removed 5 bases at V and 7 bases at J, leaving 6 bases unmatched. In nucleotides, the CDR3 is TGTGCCACCAGCCCTCGACTAGCGGGGGAGAATGAGCAGTTCTTC. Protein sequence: CATSPRLAGENEQFF.

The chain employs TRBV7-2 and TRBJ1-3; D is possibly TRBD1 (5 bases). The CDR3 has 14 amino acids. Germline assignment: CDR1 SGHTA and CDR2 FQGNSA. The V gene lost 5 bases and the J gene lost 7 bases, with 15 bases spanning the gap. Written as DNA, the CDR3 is TGTGCCAGCAGCCCAATTCAGGGAGGGAACACCATATATTTT. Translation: CASSPIQGGNTIYF. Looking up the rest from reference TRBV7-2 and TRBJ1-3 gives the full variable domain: GAGVSQSPSNKVTEKGKDVELRCDPISGHTALYWYRQSLGQGLEFLIYFQGNSAPDKSGLPSDRFSAERTGGSVSTLTIQRTQQEDSAVYLCASSPIQGGNTIYFGEGSWLTVV.

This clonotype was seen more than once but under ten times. The CDR3 spells CASSRIPGTVGTGELFF. CDR3 nucleotide sequence: TGTGCCAGTAGTAGGATACCCGGGACGGTGGGCACCGGGGAGCTGTTTTTT. This chain uses TRBV19 with TRBJ2-2; D could derive from TRBD1 or TRBD2 (5 bases each). The CDR3 consists of 17 residues. Germline V gene lookup returns CDR1 LNHDA and CDR2 SQIVND (reference sequence). Trimming shortened V by 4 bases and J by 4 bases, and 19 bases separated the two germline ends.

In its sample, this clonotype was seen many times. The CDR3 spells CASSPSGTGVAEQYF. The CDR3 region has the DNA TGTGCCAGCAGCCCAAGTGGGACAGGGGTTGCCGAGCAGTACTTC. The V call is TRBV12-3 or TRBV12-4, the J call TRBJ2-7; TRBD1 matches 10 bases. V trimming: 6 bases; J trimming: 6 bases; junction bases outside the gene matches: 11. CDR3 length equals 15 residues.

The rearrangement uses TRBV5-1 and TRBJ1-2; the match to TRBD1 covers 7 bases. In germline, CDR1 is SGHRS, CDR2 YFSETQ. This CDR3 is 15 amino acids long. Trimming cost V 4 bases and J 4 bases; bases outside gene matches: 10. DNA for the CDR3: TGCGCCAGCAGCGCCTCGACAGGGTCGATCTATGGCTACACCTTC. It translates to CASSASTGSIYGYTF.

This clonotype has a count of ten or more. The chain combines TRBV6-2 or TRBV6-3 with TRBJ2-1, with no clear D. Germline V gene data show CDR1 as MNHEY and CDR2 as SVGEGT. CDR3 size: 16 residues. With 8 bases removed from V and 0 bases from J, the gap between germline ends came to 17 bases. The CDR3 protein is CASDSWPASSYNEQFF. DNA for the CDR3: TGTGCCAGCGACTCATGGCCCGCAAGCTCCTACAATGAGCAGTTCTTC.

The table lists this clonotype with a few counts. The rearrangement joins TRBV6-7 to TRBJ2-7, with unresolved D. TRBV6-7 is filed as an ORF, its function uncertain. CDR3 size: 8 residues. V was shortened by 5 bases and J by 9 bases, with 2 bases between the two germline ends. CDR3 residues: CASSRQYF. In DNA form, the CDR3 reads TGTGCCAGCAGTCGGCAGTACTTC.

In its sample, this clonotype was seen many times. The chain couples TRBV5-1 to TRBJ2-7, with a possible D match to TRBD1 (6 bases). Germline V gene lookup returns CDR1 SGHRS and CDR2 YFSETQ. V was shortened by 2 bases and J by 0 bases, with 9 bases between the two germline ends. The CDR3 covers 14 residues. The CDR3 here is CASSFTGSSYEQYF. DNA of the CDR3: TGCGCCAGCAGCTTTACAGGGAGCTCCTACGAGCAGTACTTC.